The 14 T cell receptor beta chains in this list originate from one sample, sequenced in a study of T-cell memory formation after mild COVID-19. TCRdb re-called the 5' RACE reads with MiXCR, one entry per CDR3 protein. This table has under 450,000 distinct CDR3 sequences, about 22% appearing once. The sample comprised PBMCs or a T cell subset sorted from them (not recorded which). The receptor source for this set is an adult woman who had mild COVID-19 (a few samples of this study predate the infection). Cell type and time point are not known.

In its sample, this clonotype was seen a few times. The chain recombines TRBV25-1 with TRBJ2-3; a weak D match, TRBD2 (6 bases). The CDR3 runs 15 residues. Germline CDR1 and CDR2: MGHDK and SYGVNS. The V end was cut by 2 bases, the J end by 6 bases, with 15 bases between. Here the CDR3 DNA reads TGTGCCAGCAGTGAAGACCCCCGGGGGTTGGATACGCAGTATTTT. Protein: CASSEDPRGLDTQYF.

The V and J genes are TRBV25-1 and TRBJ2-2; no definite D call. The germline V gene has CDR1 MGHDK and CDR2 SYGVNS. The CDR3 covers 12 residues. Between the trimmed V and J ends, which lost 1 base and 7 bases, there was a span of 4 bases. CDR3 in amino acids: CASSESVGELFF. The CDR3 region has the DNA TGTGCCAGCAGTGAATCTGTCGGGGAGCTGTTTTTT.

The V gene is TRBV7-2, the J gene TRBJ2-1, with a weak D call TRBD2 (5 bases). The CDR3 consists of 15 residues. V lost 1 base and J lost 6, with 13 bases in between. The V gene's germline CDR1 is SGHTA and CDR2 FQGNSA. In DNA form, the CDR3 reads TGTGCCAGCAGCTTAGGAACGGTGGGGAGCAATGAGCAGTTCTTC. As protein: CASSLGTVGSNEQFF. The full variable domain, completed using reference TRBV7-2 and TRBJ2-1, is GAGVSQSPSNKVTEKGKDVELRCDPISGHTALYWYRQSLGQGLEFLIYFQGNSAPDKSGLPSDRFSAERTGGSVSTLTIQRTQQEDSAVYLCASSLGTVGSNEQFFGPGTRLTVL.

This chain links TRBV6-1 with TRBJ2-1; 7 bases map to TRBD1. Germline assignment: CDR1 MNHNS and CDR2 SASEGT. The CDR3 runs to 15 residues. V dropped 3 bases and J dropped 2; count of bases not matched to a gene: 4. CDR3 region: CASSDGQDPYNEQFF. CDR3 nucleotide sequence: TGTGCCAGCAGTGACGGACAGGACCCCTACAATGAGCAGTTCTTC.

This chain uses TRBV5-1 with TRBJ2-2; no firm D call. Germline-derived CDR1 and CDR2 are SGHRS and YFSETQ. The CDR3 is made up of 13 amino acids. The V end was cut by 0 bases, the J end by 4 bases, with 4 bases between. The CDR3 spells CASSLVPTGELFF. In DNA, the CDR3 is TGCGCCAGCAGCTTGGTACCCACCGGGGAGCTGTTTTTT.

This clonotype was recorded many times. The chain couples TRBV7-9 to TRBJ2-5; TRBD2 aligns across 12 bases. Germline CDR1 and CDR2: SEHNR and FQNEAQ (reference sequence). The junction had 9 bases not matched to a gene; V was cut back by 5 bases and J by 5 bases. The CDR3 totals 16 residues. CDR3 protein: CASSPRLAGAWETQYF. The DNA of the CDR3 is TGTGCCAGCAGCCCCCGACTAGCGGGAGCCTGGGAGACCCAGTACTTC.

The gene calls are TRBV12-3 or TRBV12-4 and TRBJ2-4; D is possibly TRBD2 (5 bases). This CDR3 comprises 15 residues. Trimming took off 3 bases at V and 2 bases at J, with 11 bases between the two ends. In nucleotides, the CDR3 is TGTGCCAGCAGTTTTAGGAGAGGGCCCAAAAACATTCAGTACTTC. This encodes CASSFRRGPKNIQYF.

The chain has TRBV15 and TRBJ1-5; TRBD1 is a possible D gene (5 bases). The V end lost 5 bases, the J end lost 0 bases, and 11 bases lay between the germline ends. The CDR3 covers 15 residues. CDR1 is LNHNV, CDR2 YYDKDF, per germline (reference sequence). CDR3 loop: CATSGRALSNQPQHF. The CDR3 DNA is TGTGCCACCAGCGGCAGGGCCCTTAGCAATCAGCCCCAGCATTTT.

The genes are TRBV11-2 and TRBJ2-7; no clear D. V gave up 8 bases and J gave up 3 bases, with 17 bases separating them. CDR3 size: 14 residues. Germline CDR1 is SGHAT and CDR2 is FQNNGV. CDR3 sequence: CASRLPRWGYEQYF. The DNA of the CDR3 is TGTGCCAGCCGATTGCCCCGCTGGGGCTACGAGCAGTACTTC.

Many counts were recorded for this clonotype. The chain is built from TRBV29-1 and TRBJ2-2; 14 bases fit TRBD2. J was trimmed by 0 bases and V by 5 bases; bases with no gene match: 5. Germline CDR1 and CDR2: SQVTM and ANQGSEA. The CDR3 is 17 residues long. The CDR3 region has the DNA TGCAGCGTTCTTCGACTAGCGGGAGGGCCGAACACCGGGGAGCTGTTTTTT. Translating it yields CSVLRLAGGPNTGELFF.

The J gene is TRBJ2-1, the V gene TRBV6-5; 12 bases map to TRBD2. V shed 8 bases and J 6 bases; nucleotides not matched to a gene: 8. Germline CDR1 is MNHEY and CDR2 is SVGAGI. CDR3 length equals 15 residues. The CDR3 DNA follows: TGTGCCAGCGGGTCCCTAGCGGGAGGGGGCAATGAGCAGTTCTTC. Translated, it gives CASGSLAGGGNEQFF.

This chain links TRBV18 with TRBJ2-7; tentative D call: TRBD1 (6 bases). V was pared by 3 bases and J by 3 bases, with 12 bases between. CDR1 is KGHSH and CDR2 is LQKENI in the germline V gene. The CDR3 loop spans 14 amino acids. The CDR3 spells CASSPRTEVYEQYF. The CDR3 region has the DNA TGTGCCAGCTCACCGCGGACAGAGGTCTACGAGCAGTACTTC.

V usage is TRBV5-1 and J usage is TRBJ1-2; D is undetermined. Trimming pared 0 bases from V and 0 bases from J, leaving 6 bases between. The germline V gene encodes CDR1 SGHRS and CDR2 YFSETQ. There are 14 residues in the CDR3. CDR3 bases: TGCGCCAGCAGCTTGGACGGGTCTAACTATGGCTACACCTTC. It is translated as CASSLDGSNYGYTF.

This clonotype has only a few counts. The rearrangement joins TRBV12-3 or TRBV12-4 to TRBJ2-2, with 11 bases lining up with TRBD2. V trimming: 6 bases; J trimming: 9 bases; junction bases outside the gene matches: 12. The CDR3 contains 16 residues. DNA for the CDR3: TGTGCCAGCAGCCTGAGACTAGCGGGAAATGACTGGGAGCTGTTTTTT. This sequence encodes CASSLRLAGNDWELFF.